These 2 T cell receptor beta chains came from one sample sequenced in a study of blood T cell repertoires in COVID-19. The repertoire was sequenced with immunoSEQ multiplex PCR; TCRdb's copy has only in-frame clones and lacks some. The table records 170,000 or so clones, around nine tenths of them present only once. The specimen sequenced was peripheral blood. The source of these receptors is a woman under 30 who had recovered from COVID-19.

This clone has only a few counts. This rearrangement joins TRBV7-8 to TRBJ2-3, with 9 positions matching TRBD1. There are 14 residues in the CDR3. J lost 6 bases, V lost 5 bases, and 6 bases had no gene match. Germline V gene sequence: CDR1 SGHVS, CDR2 FQNEAQ. The CDR3 reads CASSRDRVGDTQYF. CDR3 DNA sequence: TGTGCCAGCAGCCGGGACAGGGTAGGGGATACGCAGTATTTT.

CDR3 loop: CASSARRGELFF. CDR3 nucleotide sequence: TGTGCCAGCAGCGCCCGTCGGGGGGAGCTGTTTTTT. V and J are TRBV9 and TRBJ2-2; D remains unclear. Trimming removed 3 bases at V and 8 bases at J, with 8 bases between. Per the germline V gene, CDR1 is SGDLS and CDR2 is YYNGEE. This CDR3 is 12 amino acids long. The full variable domain, in which reference TRBV9 and TRBJ2-2 provide the parts outside the CDR3, is DSGVTQTPKHLITATGQRVTLRCSPRSGDLSVYWYQQSLDQGLQFLIQYYNGEERAKGNILERFSAQQFPDLHSELNLSSLELGDSALYFCASSARRGELFFGEGSRLTVL.